Following are 18 T cell receptor beta chains from one sample sequenced in a study of cytomegalovirus exposure and HLA in healthy donors. The PCR employed 60 Vbeta primers together with 13 Jbeta primers. Using immunoSEQ multiplex PCR, the repertoire was profiled, and TCRdb retains in-frame clones only, with some absent. The sample lists under 200,000 clones, 80% to 90% occurring once. The sequenced sample consisted of PBMCs. These receptors were obtained from a woman between 18 and 30 years old in good health and CMV-seronegative.

In the case of this clone: An end of the junction does not agree with germline; a read error may underlie this. The genes are TRBV7-7 and TRBJ2-1; TRBD2 agrees at 14 bases. Germline-derived CDR1 and CDR2 are SSHAT and FNYEAQ (reference sequence). The CDR3 loop spans 17 amino acids. For the CDR3, the DNA is TGTGCTAGCAGCCATACCGCGGGACTAGCGGGAGTGGGTGAGCAGTTCTTC. It yields the protein CASSHTAGLAGVGEQFF. Variable domain in full (rest from reference TRBV7-7 and TRBJ2-1): GAGVSQSPRYKVTKRGQDVTLRCDPISSHATLYWYQQALGQGPEFLTYFNYEAQPDKSGLPSDRFSAERPEGSISTLTIQRTEQRDSAMYRCASSHTAGLAGVGEQFFGPGTRLTVL.

Turning to this clone: One end of the junction fails to match germline, which may point to a read error. The rearrangement uses TRBV7-6 and TRBJ2-5; the D is unclear. The V gene's germline CDR1 is SGHVS and CDR2 FNYEAQ. The CDR3 is 11 amino acids. This chain's CDR3 is CASSLQEAQYF. The CDR3 DNA reads TGTGCCAGCAGCTTACAAGAGGCCCAGTACTTC.

This chain joins TRBV18 and TRBJ2-1; possible D gene TRBD1, 6 bases. V was clipped by 6 bases and J by 4 bases, with 19 bases between them. This CDR3 is 16 amino acids long. CDR1 is KGHSH and CDR2 is LQKENI in the germline V gene. The CDR3 DNA is TGTGCCAGCTCTACTGAGGGGGTAATTTCATACAATGAGCAGTTCTTC. Translation: CASSTEGVISYNEQFF. Variable domain in full (rest from reference TRBV18 and TRBJ2-1): NAGVMQNPRHLVRRRGQEARLRCSPMKGHSHVYWYRQLPEEGLKFMVYLQKENIIDESGMPKERFSAEFPKEGPSILRIQQVVRGDSAAYFCASSTEGVISYNEQFFGPGTRLTVL.

The chain uses TRBV6-6 and TRBJ1-2, with 7 bases aligning to TRBD1. Germline V gene data show CDR1 as MNHNY and CDR2 as SVGAGI (reference sequence). Unmatched junction bases numbered 2, after V lost 2 bases and J lost 2 bases. This CDR3 spans 14 amino acids. CDR3 residues: CASSYEGANYGYTF. The CDR3 DNA is TGTGCCAGCAGTTACGAGGGGGCGAACTATGGCTACACCTTC.

This rearrangement joins TRBV7-6 to TRBJ1-1; possibly TRBD1 for D (6 bases). Trimming took off 2 bases at V and 7 bases at J, with 26 bases between the two ends. The CDR3 contains 18 residues. From germline, CDR1 is SGHVS and CDR2 FNYEAQ. CDR3 sequence: CASSLPSGTMVGPLEAFF. For the CDR3, the DNA is TGTGCCAGCAGCTTACCCTCCGGGACAATGGTGGGGCCCCTTGAAGCTTTCTTT.

Worth noting for this clone: A junction end diverges from the germline sequence, so it may reflect a read error. This chain connects TRBV7-9 to TRBJ1-2, with 7 bases that match TRBD1. CDR3 length: 17 amino acids. Germline V gene data show CDR1 as SEHNR and CDR2 as FQNEAQ (reference sequence). The CDR3 here is CSSSLSPGGGKSYGYTF. Here the CDR3 DNA reads TGTTCCAGCAGCTTATCGCCCGGAGGGGGCAAATCCTATGGCTACACCTTC.

The chain recombines TRBV7-9 with TRBJ1-3; D is unclear. V lost 3 bases and J lost 0, with 6 bases in between. The CDR3 runs 14 residues. Germline CDR1 is SEHNR and CDR2 is FQNEAQ (reference sequence). The CDR3 nucleotides are TGTGCCAGCAGCTTGTCGGGCTCTGGAAACACCATATATTTT. It specifies CASSLSGSGNTIYF.

This chain connects TRBV5-1 to TRBJ2-7; tentatively, D is TRBD2 (6 bases). The CDR3 runs to 16 residues. Trimming pared 4 bases from V and 1 base from J, leaving 18 bases between. Germline assignment: CDR1 SGHRS and CDR2 YFSETQ. Here the CDR3 DNA reads TGCGCCAGCAGCAGGAGGGACGCCCGAGTGTCCTACGAGCAGTACTTC. Amino acid sequence: CASSRRDARVSYEQYF.

The chain carries TRBV29-1 and TRBJ1-2, with D perhaps TRBD1 (6 bases). Trimming shortened V by 7 bases and J by 5 bases, and 14 bases separated the two germline ends. This CDR3 spans 12 amino acids. Germline V gene lookup returns CDR1 SQVTM and CDR2 ANQGSEA. DNA of the CDR3: TGCAGCGCGGACATTAGGGGGTATGGCTACACCTTC. Translated: CSADIRGYGYTF.

This clone was counted at least ten times. The chain carries TRBV11-2 and TRBJ2-1; TRBD2 agrees at 10 bases. CDR3 size: 15 residues. Germline V gene sequence: CDR1 SGHAT, CDR2 FQNNGV. Losses at the gene ends were 6 bases for V and 10 bases for J; bases not matched to a gene: 12. CDR3 bases: TGTGCCAGCAGTCCTACTAGCGGGGCCTGGGAGGAGCAGTTCTTC. Protein product: CASSPTSGAWEEQFF.

This chain joins TRBV9 and TRBJ1-3; D ambiguous. This CDR3 contains 15 residues. CDR1 SGDLS and CDR2 YYNGEE come from the germline V gene. The V and J ends lost 4 bases and 1 base respectively, with 12 bases between them. The CDR3 is CASSPFGESGNTIYF. The CDR3 nucleotides are TGTGCCAGCAGCCCCTTCGGGGAATCTGGAAACACCATATATTTT.

This clone appeared a few times. This chain links TRBV7-2 with TRBJ1-1; D gene unclear. There are 14 residues in the CDR3. The germline V gene encodes CDR1 SGHTA and CDR2 FQGNSA. The V and J ends lost 3 bases and 5 bases respectively, with 13 bases between them. In DNA form, the CDR3 reads TGTGCCAGCAGCTTCTACCAGGCGGGGACTGAAGCTTTCTTT. The encoded protein is CASSFYQAGTEAFF.

This clone was observed a handful of times. DNA of the CDR3: TGTGCCAGCAGTTTAGGGGACAGGGATGACGAGCAGTACTTC. This gives the protein CASSLGDRDDEQYF. This rearrangement joins TRBV28 to TRBJ2-7; 9 nucleotides align to TRBD1. This CDR3 has 14 amino acids. Germline CDR1 reads MDHEN; CDR2 reads SYDVKM. V lost 2 bases, J lost 5 bases, and 4 bases stayed unmatched.

V usage is TRBV9 and J usage is TRBJ1-6; no clear D gene. The CDR3 covers 14 residues. The germline CDR1 and CDR2 sequences are SGDLS and YYNGEE. V was shortened by 4 bases and J by 7 bases, with 12 bases between the two germline ends. The CDR3 DNA follows: TGTGCCAGCAGCACCCAGAACATAAATTCACCCCTCCACTTT. Protein: CASSTQNINSPLHF.

This chain connects TRBV19 to TRBJ2-4; D is possibly TRBD2 (6 bases). The CDR3 loop spans 14 amino acids. The germline V gene encodes CDR1 LNHDA and CDR2 SQIVND (reference sequence). V was pared by 10 bases and J by 0 bases, with 13 bases between. In DNA form, the CDR3 reads TGTGCCACCCGGGAGCAACTAGCCAAAAACATTCAGTACTTC. Amino acid sequence: CATREQLAKNIQYF.

The chain joins TRBV5-5 to TRBJ2-5; 7 bases are a match to TRBD2. The length of the CDR3 is 13 residues. V dropped 3 bases and J dropped 4; count of bases not matched to a gene: 3. From germline, CDR1 is SGHKS and CDR2 YYEKEE (reference sequence). The CDR3 loop is CASSWEGRETQYF. The CDR3 DNA reads as TGTGCCAGCAGCTGGGAGGGTCGAGAGACCCAGTACTTC.

The table lists this clone with a few counts. The chain employs TRBV18 and TRBJ1-1, with a possible D match to TRBD1 (5 bases). There are 12 residues in the CDR3. The V and J ends lost 3 bases and 8 bases respectively, with 10 bases between them. The germline gives CDR1 KGHSH, CDR2 LQKENI. CDR3 residues: CASSPGGPEAFF. As DNA, the CDR3 is TGTGCCAGCTCACCGGGGGGTCCCGAAGCTTTCTTT.

This clone was counted a single time. The V gene is TRBV5-1, the J gene TRBJ2-3, with 7 bases that match TRBD1. V lost 2 bases to trimming and J lost 2 bases; unmatched junction nucleotides: 5. Per germline, CDR1 SGHRS and CDR2 YFSETQ. The CDR3 has 15 residues. The CDR3 is CASSFKGATTDTQYF. The CDR3 bases are TGCGCCAGCAGCTTCAAGGGGGCGACCACAGATACGCAGTATTTT.